One and the same sample provided the 20 T cell receptor beta chains below, sequenced in a study of beta chain features in type 1 diabetes. Study-level findings and limits: TCRB CDR3s from Type 1 diabetes patients were moderately but significantly shorter in all four CD4+ subsets.

The whole isolated RNA underwent reverse transcription, so sequencing captured expressed TCRB transcripts. Libraries were prepared by immunoSEQ multiplex PCR; TCRdb keeps only in-frame clonotypes and omits some of them. This table holds more than 250,000 clones, approximately 25% found once. These receptors have no identified antigens. The sample consisted of naive CD4+ T cells from blood. These receptors all stem from a woman aged 25-40 years with type 1 diabetes.

The chain couples TRBV18 to TRBJ1-5; 7 nucleotides match TRBD1. This CDR3 spans 14 amino acids. Germline V CDR1 and CDR2: KGHSH, LQKENI. Germline trimming cut 3 bases from V and 3 bases from J; bases unmatched to any gene: 2. The CDR3 sequence: CASSPGQLNQPQHF. The CDR3 DNA reads as TGTGCCAGCTCACCGGGACAGCTCAATCAGCCCCAGCATTTT. Full variable domain (rest looked up from reference TRBV18 and TRBJ1-5): NAGVMQNPRHLVRRRGQEARLRCSPMKGHSHVYWYRQLPEEGLKFMVYLQKENIIDESGMPKERFSAEFPKEGPSILRIQQVVRGDSAAYFCASSPGQLNQPQHFGDGTRLSIL.

This clone came up a few times. The chain joins TRBV27 to TRBJ2-1; D remains unclear. The CDR3 covers 11 residues. From germline, CDR1 is MNHEY and CDR2 SMNVEV (reference sequence). V lost 5 bases to trimming and J lost 4 bases, with 3 bases between them. This chain's CDR3 is CASSQYNEQFF. CDR3 DNA: TGTGCCAGCAGTCAATACAATGAGCAGTTCTTC.

This clone turned up a few times. This chain connects TRBV29-1 to TRBJ2-1; the D is unclear. Trimming shortened V by 4 bases and J by 0 bases, and 13 bases separated the two germline ends. Germline V gives CDR1 SQVTM, CDR2 ANQGSEA. The CDR3 is 15 amino acids. The CDR3 reads CSVVGSRSSYNEQFF. CDR3 bases: TGCAGCGTTGTTGGTAGCAGAAGCTCCTACAATGAGCAGTTCTTC.

J is TRBJ1-5 and V is TRBV30; TRBD1 might be the D (6 bases). Germline V CDR1 and CDR2: GTSNPN, SVGIG (reference sequence). Trimming cost V 2 bases and J 14 bases, with 16 bases left between them. The CDR3 contains 12 residues. The CDR3 spells CAWSKTGTPKHF. CDR3 nucleotides: TGTGCCTGGAGTAAGACCGGGACACCAAAGCATTTT.

This chain links TRBV27 with TRBJ2-7, with D possibly being TRBD2 (6 bases). CDR3 size: 11 residues. The V and J ends lost 5 bases and 7 bases respectively, with 9 bases between them. The germline gives CDR1 MNHEY, CDR2 SMNVEV (reference sequence). CDR3 nucleotides: TGTGCCAGCAGTCAAGGACTAGAGCAGTACTTC. This sequence encodes CASSQGLEQYF.

The chain employs TRBV18 and TRBJ1-1, with D perhaps TRBD1 (6 bases). CDR3 length: 16 amino acids. Trimming pared 5 bases from V and 0 bases from J, leaving 16 bases between. Germline CDR1 is KGHSH and CDR2 is LQKENI. For the CDR3, the DNA is TGTGCCAGCTCAGAACAGGGAGGGGAAATGAACACTGAAGCTTTCTTT. This encodes CASSEQGGEMNTEAFF.

The CDR3 nucleotides read TGCGCCAGCAGCTTACGATTCATCGGAGATAATGAAAAACTGTTTTTT. It yields the protein CASSLRFIGDNEKLFF. This chain links TRBV5-1 with TRBJ1-4; D ambiguous. CDR3 length: 16 residues. V lost 2 bases and J 4 bases, leaving 15 bases between the germline ends. Germline V gives CDR1 SGHRS, CDR2 YFSETQ. Looking up the rest from reference TRBV5-1 and TRBJ1-4 gives the full variable domain: KAGVTQTPRYLIKTRGQQVTLSCSPISGHRSVSWYQQTPGQGLQFLFEYFSETQRNKGNFPGRFSGRQFSNSRSEMNVSTLELGDSALYLCASSLRFIGDNEKLFFGSGTQLSVL.

The chain recombines TRBV2 with TRBJ2-3, with 9 bases fitting TRBD1. From germline, CDR1 is SNHLY and CDR2 FYNNEI. The CDR3 runs to 14 residues. V gave up 1 base and J gave up 12 bases; unmatched junction bases: 8. The CDR3 loop reads CASSEGLQGAGQYF. The CDR3, as DNA: TGTGCCAGCAGTGAAGGGTTACAGGGGGCAGGCCAGTATTTT.

The chain joins TRBV30 to TRBJ1-2; 8 nucleotides agree with TRBD1. The CDR3 has 14 residues. The germline gives CDR1 GTSNPN, CDR2 SVGIG (reference sequence). J lost 3 bases, V lost 2 bases, and 5 bases had no gene match. The CDR3 sequence: CAWSRTGRDYGYTF. CDR3 DNA: TGTGCCTGGAGTAGGACAGGGCGAGACTATGGCTACACCTTC.

The V and J genes are TRBV25-1 and TRBJ2-5, with a tentative D call TRBD2 (5 bases). With 5 bases removed from V and 4 bases from J, the gap between germline ends came to 17 bases. The germline V gene has CDR1 MGHDK and CDR2 SYGVNS. The CDR3 is 15 amino acids. The CDR3 loop reads CASSPRTLRAETQYF. CDR3 sequence (DNA): TGTGCCAGCAGTCCCCGGACCTTGAGGGCAGAGACCCAGTACTTC.

CDR3 sequence: CASSLRGGNSYEQYF. For the CDR3, the DNA is TGTGCCAGCTCACTGAGGGGAGGGAACTCCTACGAGCAGTACTTC. V gene TRBV18 combines with J gene TRBJ2-7; 7 nucleotides match TRBD2. V dropped 4 bases and J dropped 0; count of bases not matched to a gene: 6. The length of the CDR3 is 15 residues. Germline CDR1 KGHSH, CDR2 LQKENI.

This chain links TRBV30 with TRBJ1-2; D possibly corresponds to TRBD1 (6 bases). The V end lost 7 bases, the J end lost 0 bases, and 15 bases lay between the germline ends. This CDR3 region has 14 residues. Germline values: CDR1 GTSNPN, CDR2 SVGIG (reference sequence). The DNA of the CDR3 is TGTGCCTTCAGGGGTCCCGCATCTAACTATGGCTACACCTTC. Translation gives CAFRGPASNYGYTF.

This clone was observed a handful of times. Within the sample, other DNA sequences also encode this same CDR3. The chain employs TRBV29-1 and TRBJ1-1; D may be TRBD1 (5 bases). This CDR3 has 13 residues. Germline-derived CDR1 and CDR2 are SQVTM and ANQGSEA. V was trimmed by 6 bases and J by 2 bases, leaving 13 bases between them. The CDR3 DNA follows: TGCAGCGTGTCCCGACAGTCAAACACTGAAGCTTTCTTT. Translation: CSVSRQSNTEAFF.

This chain joins TRBV18 and TRBJ1-2; 10 bases line up with TRBD1. Germline V gene sequence: CDR1 KGHSH, CDR2 LQKENI. V was pared by 1 base and J by 6 bases, with 2 bases of the junction left unmatched. CDR3 length: 14 residues. Here the CDR3 reads CASSPQDRGDGYTF. CDR3 coding DNA: TGTGCCAGCTCACCACAGGACAGGGGGGATGGCTACACCTTC. Full variable domain (outside the CDR3, taken from reference TRBV18 and TRBJ1-2): NAGVMQNPRHLVRRRGQEARLRCSPMKGHSHVYWYRQLPEEGLKFMVYLQKENIIDESGMPKERFSAEFPKEGPSILRIQQVVRGDSAAYFCASSPQDRGDGYTFGSGTRLTVV.

The table lists this clone with a few counts. The V gene is TRBV2, the J gene TRBJ2-6, with 7 positions matching TRBD1. The CDR3 is made up of 15 amino acids. V was pared by 8 bases and J by 0 bases, with 4 bases of the junction left unmatched. Germline values: CDR1 SNHLY, CDR2 FYNNEI. CDR3 in amino acids: CASGQANSGANVLTF. The CDR3 DNA follows: TGTGCCAGCGGACAGGCCAACTCTGGGGCCAACGTCCTGACTTTC.

The DNA for the CDR3 is TGTGCCAGCAGCTTATCCTCGGGGGAGAGGTACGAGCAGTACTTC. This gives the protein CASSLSSGERYEQYF. This rearrangement joins TRBV7-3 to TRBJ2-7; possibly TRBD2 for D (6 bases). The length of the CDR3 is 15 residues. V shed 2 bases and J shed 4 bases, with 15 bases lying between them. The germline V gene has CDR1 SGHTA and CDR2 FQGTGA.

This rearrangement joins TRBV19 to TRBJ1-2, with 9 bases lining up with TRBD1. This CDR3 comprises 14 residues. Trimming cost V 5 bases and J 8 bases; bases outside gene matches: 9. Germline V gene sequence: CDR1 LNHDA, CDR2 SQIVND (reference sequence). The CDR3 DNA sequence: TGTGCCAGTAGTGCCACCGGGACAGGGAAGGGCTACACCTTC. Its translation: CASSATGTGKGYTF. The complete variable domain, with remaining parts taken from reference TRBV19 and TRBJ1-2, reads DGGITQSPKYLFRKEGQNVTLSCEQNLNHDAMYWYRQDPGQGLRLIYYSQIVNDFQKGDIAEGYSVSREKKESFPLTVTSAQKNPTAFYLCASSATGTGKGYTFGSGTRLTVV.

The chain is built from TRBV25-1 and TRBJ2-5, with 7 positions matching TRBD1. Per the germline V gene, CDR1 is MGHDK and CDR2 is SYGVNS. Trimming took 5 bases from V and 5 from J; bases not matched to a gene: 8. This CDR3 contains 14 residues. For the CDR3, the DNA is TGTGCCAGCAGTTACCCGACAGGGTTGGAGACCCAGTACTTC. This encodes CASSYPTGLETQYF.

This clone was seen more than once but under ten times. V gene TRBV4-1 combines with J gene TRBJ2-3; 7 bases align to TRBD1. The CDR3 has 14 residues. Germline V gives CDR1 MGHRA, CDR2 YSYEKL. V gave up 4 bases and J gave up 1 base; unmatched junction bases: 2. CDR3 sequence reads: CASSPGGGTDTQYF. CDR3 coding DNA: TGCGCCAGCAGCCCAGGGGGTGGCACAGATACGCAGTATTTT.

This clone was picked up a small number of times. The rearrangement joins TRBV30 to TRBJ2-3, with D unclear. V was shortened by 0 bases and J by 6 bases, with 10 bases between the two germline ends. Germline CDR1 is GTSNPN and CDR2 is SVGIG (reference sequence). This CDR3 region has 13 residues. The CDR3: CAWSVSPPDTQYF. CDR3 nucleotide sequence: TGTGCCTGGAGTGTTAGCCCCCCGGATACGCAGTATTTT.